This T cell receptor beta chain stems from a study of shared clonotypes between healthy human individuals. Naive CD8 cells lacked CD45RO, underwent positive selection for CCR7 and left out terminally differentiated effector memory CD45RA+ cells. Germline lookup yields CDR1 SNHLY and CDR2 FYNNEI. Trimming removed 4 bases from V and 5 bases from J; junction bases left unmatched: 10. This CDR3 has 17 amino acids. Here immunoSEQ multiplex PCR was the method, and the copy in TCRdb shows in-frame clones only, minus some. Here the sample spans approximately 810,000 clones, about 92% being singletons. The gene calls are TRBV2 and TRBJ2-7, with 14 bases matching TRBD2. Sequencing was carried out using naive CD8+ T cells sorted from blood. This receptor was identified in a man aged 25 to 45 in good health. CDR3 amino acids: CASSARLAGGMGNEQYF. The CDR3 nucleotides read TGTGCCAGCAGTGCCCGACTAGCGGGAGGGATGGGTAACGAGCAGTACTTC. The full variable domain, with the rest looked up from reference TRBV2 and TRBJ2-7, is EPEVTQTPSHQVTQMGQEVILRCVPISNHLYFYWYRQILGQKVEFLVSFYNNEISEKSEIFDDQFSVERPDGSNFTLKIRSTKLEDSAMYFCASSARLAGGMGNEQYFGPGTRLTVT.